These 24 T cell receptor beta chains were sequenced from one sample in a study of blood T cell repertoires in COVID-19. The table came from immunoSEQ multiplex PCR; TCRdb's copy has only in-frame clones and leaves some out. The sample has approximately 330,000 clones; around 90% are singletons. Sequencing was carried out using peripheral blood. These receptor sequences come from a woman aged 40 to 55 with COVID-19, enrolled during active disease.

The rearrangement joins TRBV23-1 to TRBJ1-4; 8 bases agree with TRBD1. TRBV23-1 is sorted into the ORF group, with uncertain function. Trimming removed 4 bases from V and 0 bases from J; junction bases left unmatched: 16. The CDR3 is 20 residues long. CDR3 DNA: TGCGCCAGCAGTCTGGCAGGGGGCCATCCTCCCAAAGCAACTAATGAAAAACTGTTTTTT. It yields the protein CASSLAGGHPPKATNEKLFF.

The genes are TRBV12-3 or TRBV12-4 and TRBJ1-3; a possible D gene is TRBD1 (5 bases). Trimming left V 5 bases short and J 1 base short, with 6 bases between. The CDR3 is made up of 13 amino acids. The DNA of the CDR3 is TGTGCCAGCAGTCGGACATCTGGAAACACCATATATTTT. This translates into CASSRTSGNTIYF.

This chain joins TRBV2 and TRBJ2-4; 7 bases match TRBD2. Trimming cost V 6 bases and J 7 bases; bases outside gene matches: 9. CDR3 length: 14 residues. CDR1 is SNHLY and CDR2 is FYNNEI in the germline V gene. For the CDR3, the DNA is TGTGCCAGCAGACCCGGGGAGGGGAGGAACATTCAGTACTTC. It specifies CASRPGEGRNIQYF.

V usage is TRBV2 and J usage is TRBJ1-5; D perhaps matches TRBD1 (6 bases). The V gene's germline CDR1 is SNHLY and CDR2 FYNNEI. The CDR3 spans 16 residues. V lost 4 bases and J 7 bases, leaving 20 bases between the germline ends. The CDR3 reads CASSASFWTAGQPQHF. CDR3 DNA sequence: TGTGCCAGCAGTGCTAGCTTTTGGACAGCGGGGCAGCCCCAGCATTTT.

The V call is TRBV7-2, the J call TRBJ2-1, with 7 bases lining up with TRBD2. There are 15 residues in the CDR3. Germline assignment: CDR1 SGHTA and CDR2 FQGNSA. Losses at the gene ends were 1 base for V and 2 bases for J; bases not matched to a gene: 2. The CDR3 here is CASSLVSGTYNEQFF. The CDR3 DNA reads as TGTGCCAGCAGCTTAGTCAGCGGGACCTACAATGAGCAGTTCTTC.

CDR3 residues: CASRGAVSEPQHF. The CDR3 coding sequence is TGTGCCAGCAGGGGGGCGGTTTCGGAGCCCCAGCATTTT. The chain is built from TRBV28 and TRBJ1-5; the D gene is possibly TRBD1 (6 bases). Germline CDR1 reads MDHEN; CDR2 reads SYDVKM. The length of the CDR3 is 13 residues. The V and J ends lost 6 bases and 8 bases respectively, with 14 bases between them.

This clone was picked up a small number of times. CDR3: CASSAGNSYNEQFF. The DNA of the CDR3 is TGTGCCAGTAGTGCGGGGAACTCCTACAATGAGCAGTTCTTC. V is TRBV19 and J is TRBJ2-1; TRBD2 is a possible D gene (6 bases). The CDR3 extends over 14 amino acids. Per the germline V gene, CDR1 is LNHDA and CDR2 is SQIVND (reference sequence). V was cut by 5 bases and J by 0 bases, with 8 bases left in between.

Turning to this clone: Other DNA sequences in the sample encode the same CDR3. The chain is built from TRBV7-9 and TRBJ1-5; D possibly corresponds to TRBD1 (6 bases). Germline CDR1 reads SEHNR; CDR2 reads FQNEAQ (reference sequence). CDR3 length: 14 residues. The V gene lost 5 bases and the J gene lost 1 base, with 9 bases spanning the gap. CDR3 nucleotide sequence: TGTGCCAGCAGCCTAGGACAGAGCAATCAGCCCCAGCATTTT. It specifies CASSLGQSNQPQHF.

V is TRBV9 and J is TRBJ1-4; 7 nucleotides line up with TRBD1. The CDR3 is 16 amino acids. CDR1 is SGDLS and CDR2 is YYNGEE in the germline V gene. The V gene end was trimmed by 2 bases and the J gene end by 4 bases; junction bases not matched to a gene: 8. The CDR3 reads CASSVGGGRDNEKLFF. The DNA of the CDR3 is TGTGCCAGCAGCGTCGGAGGGGGCCGCGATAATGAAAAACTGTTTTTT.

In DNA form, the CDR3 reads TGCGCCAGCAGCTTACAGGGGCGCTATGGCTACACCTTC. As protein: CASSLQGRYGYTF. V usage is TRBV5-1 and J usage is TRBJ1-2; 7 bases map to TRBD1. The CDR3 consists of 13 residues. J lost 4 bases, V lost 2 bases, and 2 bases had no gene match. Germline V lookup: CDR1 SGHRS, CDR2 YFSETQ.

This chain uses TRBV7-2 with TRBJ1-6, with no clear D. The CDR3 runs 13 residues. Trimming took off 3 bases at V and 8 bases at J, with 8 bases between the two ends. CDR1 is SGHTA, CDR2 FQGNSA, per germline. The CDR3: CASSFQSDSPLHF. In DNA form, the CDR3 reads TGTGCCAGCAGCTTCCAGAGCGATTCACCCCTCCACTTT.

This chain's CDR3 is CASSFHTTGLRNIQYF. The CDR3, as DNA: TGCGCCAGCAGCTTCCACACAACAGGGCTAAGAAACATTCAGTACTTC. The rearrangement joins TRBV5-1 to TRBJ2-4, with a weak D call TRBD1 (6 bases). CDR1 is SGHRS, CDR2 YFSETQ, per germline. CDR3 size: 16 residues. V lost 2 bases and J 6 bases, leaving 18 bases between the germline ends.

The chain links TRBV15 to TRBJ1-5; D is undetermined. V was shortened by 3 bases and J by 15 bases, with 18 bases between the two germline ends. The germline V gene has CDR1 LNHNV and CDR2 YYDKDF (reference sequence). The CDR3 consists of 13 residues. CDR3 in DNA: TGTGCCACCAGCAGTTATATCTACGGTCTTTGGCATTTT. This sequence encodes CATSSYIYGLWHF. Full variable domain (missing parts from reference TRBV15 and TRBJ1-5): DAMVIQNPRYQVTQFGKPVTLSCSQTLNHNVMYWYQQKSSQAPKLLFHYYDKDFNNEADTPDNFQSRRPNTSFCFLDIRSPGLGDTAMYLCATSSYIYGLWHFGDGTRLSIL.

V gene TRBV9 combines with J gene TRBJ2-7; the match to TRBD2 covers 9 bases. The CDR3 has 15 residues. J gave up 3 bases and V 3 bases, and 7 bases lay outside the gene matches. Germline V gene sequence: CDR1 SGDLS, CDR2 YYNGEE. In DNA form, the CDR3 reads TGTGCCAGCAGCGCCGGGACTAGCTTAGTCTACGAGCAGTACTTC. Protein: CASSAGTSLVYEQYF. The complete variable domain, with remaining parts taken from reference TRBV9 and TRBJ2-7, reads DSGVTQTPKHLITATGQRVTLRCSPRSGDLSVYWYQQSLDQGLQFLIQYYNGEERAKGNILERFSAQQFPDLHSELNLSSLELGDSALYFCASSAGTSLVYEQYFGPGTRLTVT.

CDR3 protein: CAITYGGVGYGYTF. The CDR3 DNA sequence: TGTGCCATCACCTACGGCGGGGTGGGTTATGGCTACACCTTC. The chain couples TRBV10-3 to TRBJ1-2; D is unresolved. Trimming removed 7 bases from V and 5 bases from J, with 17 bases in between. Per the germline V gene, CDR1 is ENHRY and CDR2 is SYGVKD. The CDR3 extends over 14 amino acids.

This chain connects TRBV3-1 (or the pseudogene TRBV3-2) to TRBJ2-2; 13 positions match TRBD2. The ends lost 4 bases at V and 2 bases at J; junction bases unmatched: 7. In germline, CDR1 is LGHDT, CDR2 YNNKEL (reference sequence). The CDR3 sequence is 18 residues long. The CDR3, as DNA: TGTGCCAGCAGCCGGCTAGGACTAGCGGGAGTTAACACCGGGGAGCTGTTTTTT. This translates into CASSRLGLAGVNTGELFF.

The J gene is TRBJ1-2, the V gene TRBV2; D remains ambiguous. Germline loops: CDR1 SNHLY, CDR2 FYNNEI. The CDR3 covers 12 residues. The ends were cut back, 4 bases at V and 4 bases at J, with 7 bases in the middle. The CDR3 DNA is TGTGCCAGCAGTGGGCAGGTCTATGGCTACACCTTC. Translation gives CASSGQVYGYTF. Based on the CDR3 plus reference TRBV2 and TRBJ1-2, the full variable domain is EPEVTQTPSHQVTQMGQEVILRCVPISNHLYFYWYRQILGQKVEFLVSFYNNEISEKSEIFDDQFSVERPDGSNFTLKIRSTKLEDSAMYFCASSGQVYGYTFGSGTRLTVV.

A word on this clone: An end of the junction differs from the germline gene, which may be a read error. The CDR3 protein is CASSPSGYDYTF. The CDR3, as DNA: TGTGCCAGCAGTCCCTCGGGATATGACTACACCTTC. This rearrangement joins TRBV27 to TRBJ1-2; D is undetermined. The CDR3 totals 12 residues. Per germline, CDR1 MNHEY and CDR2 SMNVEV (reference sequence).

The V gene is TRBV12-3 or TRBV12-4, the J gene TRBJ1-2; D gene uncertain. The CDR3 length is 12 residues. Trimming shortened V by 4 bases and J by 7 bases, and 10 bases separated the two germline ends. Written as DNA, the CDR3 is TGTGCCAGCAGTTCTGGGCCGGTTGGCTACACCTTC. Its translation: CASSSGPVGYTF.

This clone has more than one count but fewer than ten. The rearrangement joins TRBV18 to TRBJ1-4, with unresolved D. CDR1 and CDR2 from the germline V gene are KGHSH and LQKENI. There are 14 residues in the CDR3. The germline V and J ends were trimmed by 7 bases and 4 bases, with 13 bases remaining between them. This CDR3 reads CASCRGRDNEKLFF. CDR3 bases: TGTGCCAGCTGTAGAGGACGGGATAATGAAAAACTGTTTTTT.

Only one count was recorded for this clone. CDR3 amino acids: CASSFRQGRRGNQPQHF. In DNA, the CDR3 is TGTGCCAGCAGCTTCCGACAGGGAAGAAGGGGTAATCAGCCCCAGCATTTT. The gene calls are TRBV5-6 and TRBJ1-5; 7 nucleotides align to TRBD1. Germline V gene lookup returns CDR1 SGHDT and CDR2 YYEEEE. After removal of 2 bases from V and 4 bases from J, the junction contained 12 bases not matched to a gene. The CDR3 consists of 17 residues.

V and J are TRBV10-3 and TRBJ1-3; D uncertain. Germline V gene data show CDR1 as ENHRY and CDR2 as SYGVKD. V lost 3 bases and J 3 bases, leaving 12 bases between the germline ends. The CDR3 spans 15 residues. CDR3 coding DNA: TGTGCCATCAGTGACCCTCCTGGGCTTGGAAACACCATATATTTT. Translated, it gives CAISDPPGLGNTIYF.

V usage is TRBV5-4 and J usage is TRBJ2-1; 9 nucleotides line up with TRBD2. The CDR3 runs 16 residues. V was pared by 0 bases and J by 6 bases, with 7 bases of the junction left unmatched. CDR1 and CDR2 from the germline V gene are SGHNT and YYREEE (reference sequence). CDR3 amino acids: CASSLGGGGFSNEQFF. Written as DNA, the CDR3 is TGTGCCAGCAGCTTGGGCGGGGGGGGTTTCTCCAATGAGCAGTTCTTC.

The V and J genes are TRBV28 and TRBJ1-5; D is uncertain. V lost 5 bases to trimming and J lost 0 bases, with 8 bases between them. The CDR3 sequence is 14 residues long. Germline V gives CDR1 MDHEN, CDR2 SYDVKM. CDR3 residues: CASSPPHSNQPQHF. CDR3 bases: TGTGCCAGCAGTCCCCCACATAGCAATCAGCCCCAGCATTTT.